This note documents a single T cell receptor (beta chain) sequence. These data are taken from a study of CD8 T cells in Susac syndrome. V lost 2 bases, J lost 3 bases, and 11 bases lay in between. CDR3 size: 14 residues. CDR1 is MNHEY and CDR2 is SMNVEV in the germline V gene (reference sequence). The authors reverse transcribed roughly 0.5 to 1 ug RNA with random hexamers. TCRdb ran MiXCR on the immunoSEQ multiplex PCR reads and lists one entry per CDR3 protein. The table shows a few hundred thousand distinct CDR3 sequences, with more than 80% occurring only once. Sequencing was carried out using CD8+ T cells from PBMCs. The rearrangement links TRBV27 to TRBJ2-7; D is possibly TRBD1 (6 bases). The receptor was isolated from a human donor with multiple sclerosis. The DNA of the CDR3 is TGTGCCAGCAGTTTAGTCCAGGGGCACTACGAGCAGTACTTC. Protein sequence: CASSLVQGHYEQYF.